Described below is a single T cell receptor beta chain sequence and its context. The antigen remains unidentified. With 4 bases removed from V and 0 bases from J, the gap between germline ends came to 12 bases. This CDR3 is 15 amino acids long. Per germline, CDR1 SGHRS and CDR2 YFSETQ. These data originate in a study of OX40 agonist ivuxolimab in advanced cancers. Overall study: Prior therapy, whether anti-PD-1, anti-PD-L1 or anti-CTLA-4, was allowed, and roughly 40% had some.

This table comes from immunoSEQ multiplex PCR, and its TCRdb copy is limited to in-frame clones, with some not included. The sample includes approximately 50,000 clones, around nine tenths of them seen just once. Study-level points and caveats: Determination of antigen specificity was not performed for the expanded peripheral T cells.

Here the sequenced sample was CD4+ or CD8+ T cells sorted from blood, taken in a trial of the OX40 agonist ivuxolimab. The chain uses TRBV5-1 and TRBJ2-3, with a tentative D call TRBD1 (6 bases). The TCR comes from an adult with an advanced solid tumor such as melanoma, head and neck, liver or kidney cancer. CDR3 DNA: TGCGCCAGCAGCCCCTGGGGGCAGAGCACAGATACGCAGTATTTT. It encodes CASSPWGQSTDTQYF.